This T cell receptor (beta chain) was identified in a study of cytotoxic CD8 clonotypes in ibrutinib-treated CLL. Across the whole study: The group held 11 relapsed/refractory and around 14 treatment-naive patients, with some 17 IGHV unmutated. Response sampling came at median roughly a year of treatment, ranging roughly 6 to 36 months. Each sample contained, on average, under 270,000 productive templates and 94,000 or so productive rearrangements.

The CDR3 consists of 11 residues. Germline values: CDR1 SEHNR, CDR2 FQNEAQ (reference sequence). Trimming left V 2 bases short and J 12 bases short, with 8 bases between. Profiled with immunoSEQ multiplex PCR; TCRdb holds only in-frame clones, not every one. The sample carries roughly 200,000 clones, more than 70% recorded once. The receptor comes from a human donor with chronic lymphocytic leukemia. The V gene is TRBV7-9, the J gene TRBJ2-1; D not resolved. This sample comprised PBMCs, obtained after 12 months of ibrutinib treatment. The CDR3 here is CASSLSSWQFF. CDR3 DNA sequence: TGTGCCAGCAGCTTATCAAGCTGGCAGTTCTTC.